This is a list of T cell receptor beta chains from one sample in a study of blood T cell repertoires in COVID-19. Measured with immunoSEQ multiplex PCR; TCRdb has only the in-frame clones, and not every one. There are under 30,000 clones in the sample; approximately 87% occur only once, and roughly 27% lies in the top ten. The sequencing input was peripheral blood. These receptors were taken from a human donor with active COVID-19. The donor label of this sample is uncertain. The CDR3 runs from the conserved cysteine through the conserved F or W. A D gene is named only where the DNA matches it firmly. Rows give clone size only sometimes, using once, few, many, or a class for an expanded clone.

>TRBV3-1/TRBV3-2|NA|14|NA|TRBJ2-5
CASSHRGAKETQYF
TGTGCCAGCAGCCACAGAGGTGCGAAAGAGACCCAGTACTTC
>TRBV30|NA|12|NA|TRBJ2-2
CAWKVGAGELFF
TGTGCCTGGAAGGTAGGGGCCGGGGAGCTGTTTTTT
>TRBV3-1/TRBV3-2|medium-sized|16|NA|TRBJ2-5
CASSQDRTDDQETQYF
TGTGCCAGCAGCCAAGATCGTACAGACGACCAAGAGACCCAGTACTTC
>TRBV11-2|NA|14|TRBD2|TRBJ2-1
CASSPLAGGYEQFF
TGTGCCAGCAGCCCTCTAGCGGGAGGGTATGAGCAGTTCTTC
>TRBV9|NA|14|TRBD2|TRBJ2-1
CASSAGLAVNEQFF
TGTGCCAGCAGCGCGGGACTAGCAGTGAATGAGCAGTTCTTC
>TRBV29-1|NA|14|NA|TRBJ1-5
CSVRGAGLDQPQHF
TGCAGCGTCCGCGGGGCAGGGCTGGATCAGCCCCAGCATTTT
>TRBV19|once|14|NA|TRBJ2-3
CASSLEGVTDTQYF
TGTGCCAGTAGTCTGGAGGGAGTGACAGATACGCAGTATTTT
>TRBV12-3/TRBV12-4|NA|12|NA|TRBJ1-1
CASSLGQLGAFF
TGTGCCAGCAGTTTAGGACAGCTCGGAGCTTTCTTT
>TRBV28|NA|15|NA|TRBJ1-1
CASSLGGTMNTEAFF
TGTGCCAGCAGTTTGGGGGGGACGATGAACACTGAAGCTTTCTTT
>TRBV5-8|few|15|TRBD1|TRBJ1-2
CASSLNGQGLNGYTF
TGTGCCAGCAGCTTGAACGGACAGGGGTTGAATGGCTACACCTTC
>TRBV30|NA|13|NA|TRBJ2-5
CAWSVMGQETQYF
TGTGCCTGGAGTGTAATGGGGCAGGAGACCCAGTACTTC
>TRBV27|NA|15|NA|TRBJ2-2
CATLGRRGPTGELFF
TGTGCCACCCTGGGCCGGAGGGGCCCCACCGGGGAGCTGTTTTTT
>TRBV5-1|NA|15|NA|TRBJ2-5
CASSLGAGAWETQYF
TGCGCCAGCAGCTTGGGGGCAGGGGCCTGGGAGACCCAGTACTTC
>TRBV3-1/TRBV3-2|NA|16|TRBD1|TRBJ2-5
CASSPGQSRIQETQYF
TGTGCCAGCAGCCCGGGACAGAGCCGAATACAAGAGACCCAGTACTTC
>TRBV2|NA|15|TRBD1|TRBJ2-5
CASSEGNRGGETQYF
TGTGCCAGCAGTGAAGGGAACAGGGGTGGAGAGACCCAGTACTTC
>TRBV27|NA|12|NA|TRBJ2-1
CASRSTYNEQFF
TGTGCCAGCAGATCTACCTACAATGAGCAGTTCTTC
>TRBV9|NA|15|TRBD2|TRBJ2-1
CASSVASGAPNEQFF
TGTGCCAGCAGCGTAGCAAGCGGGGCCCCCAATGAGCAGTTCTTC
>TRBV4-1|NA|17|TRBD2|TRBJ2-2
CASSQKGLAVDTGELFF
TGCGCCAGCAGCCAAAAGGGACTAGCGGTTGACACCGGGGAGCTGTTTTTT
>TRBV29-1|NA|13|NA|TRBJ1-1
CSVVADRNTEAFF
TGCAGCGTTGTAGCGGACCGGAACACTGAAGCTTTCTTT
>TRBV5-4|NA|15|TRBD2|TRBJ2-1
CASSLSLAGLNEQFF
TGTGCCAGCAGCTTGTCCCTAGCGGGCCTCAATGAGCAGTTCTTC
>TRBV6-2/TRBV6-3|NA|18|TRBD1|TRBJ2-3
CASSYSMGDRGATDTQYF
TGTGCCAGCAGTTACTCCATGGGAGACAGGGGCGCCACAGATACGCAGTATTTT
>TRBV2|NA|16|TRBD2|TRBJ2-4
CASSAGLVVAKNIQYF
TGTGCCAGCAGTGCTGGACTAGTCGTAGCCAAAAACATTCAGTACTTC